Listed here is a single T cell receptor beta chain. What it binds is not known. V dropped 10 bases and J dropped 2 bases, with 14 bases sitting between them. The CDR3 consists of 13 residues. This entry is derived from a study of T cells after yellow fever vaccination. Study observations and caveats: Clones that expanded after primary vaccination mostly reappeared after the booster (96% CD4, approximately 89% CD8).

TCRdb reprocessed the 5' RACE reads via MiXCR and lists one record per CDR3 protein. The sample holds 510,000 or so distinct CDR3 sequences, 15% to 20% seen once. This TCR was sampled from a young man who received the YFV17D yellow fever vaccine. The genes are TRBV12-3 or TRBV12-4 and TRBJ1-1; D uncertain. The starting material was PBMCs, obtained 15 days after the yellow fever booster vaccination. CDR3 bases: TGTGCCACTAAGACCCCAGGAAACACTGAAGCTTTCTTT. It yields the protein CATKTPGNTEAFF.